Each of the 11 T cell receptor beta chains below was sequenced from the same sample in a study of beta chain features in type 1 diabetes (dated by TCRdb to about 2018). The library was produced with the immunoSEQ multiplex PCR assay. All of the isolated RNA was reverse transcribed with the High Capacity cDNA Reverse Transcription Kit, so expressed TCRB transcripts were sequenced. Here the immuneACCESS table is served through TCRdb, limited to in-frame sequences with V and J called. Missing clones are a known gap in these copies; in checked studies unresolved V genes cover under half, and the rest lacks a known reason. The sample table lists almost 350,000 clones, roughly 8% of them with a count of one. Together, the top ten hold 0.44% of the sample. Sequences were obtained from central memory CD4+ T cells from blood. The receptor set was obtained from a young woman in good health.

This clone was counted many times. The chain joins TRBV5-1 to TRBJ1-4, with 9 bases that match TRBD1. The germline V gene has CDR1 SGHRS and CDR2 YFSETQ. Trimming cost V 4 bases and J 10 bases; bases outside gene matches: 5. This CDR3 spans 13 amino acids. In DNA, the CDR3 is TGCGCCAGCAGCAGGGACAGGGATGGAAAACTGTTTTTT. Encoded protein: CASSRDRDGKLFF.

CDR3 residues: CASSLGLAPYEQYF. The CDR3, as DNA: TGTGCCAGCAGCTTAGGACTAGCTCCCTACGAGCAGTACTTC. The rearrangement links TRBV7-2 to TRBJ2-7; 7 bases match TRBD2. V gave up 1 base and J gave up 2 bases; unmatched junction bases: 2. Germline CDR1 and CDR2: SGHTA and FQGNSA. This CDR3 contains 14 residues.

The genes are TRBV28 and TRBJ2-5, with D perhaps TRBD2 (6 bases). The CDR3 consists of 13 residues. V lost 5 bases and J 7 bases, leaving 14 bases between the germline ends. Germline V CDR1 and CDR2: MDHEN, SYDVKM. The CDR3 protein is CASSPAHGGTQYF. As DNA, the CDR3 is TGTGCCAGCAGTCCGGCCCACGGGGGGACCCAGTACTTC. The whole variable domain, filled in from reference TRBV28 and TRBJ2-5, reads DVKVTQSSRYLVKRTGEKVFLECVQDMDHENMFWYRQDPGLGLRLIYFSYDVKMKEKGDIPEGYSVSREKKERFSLILESASTNQTSMYLCASSPAHGGTQYFGPGTRLLVL.

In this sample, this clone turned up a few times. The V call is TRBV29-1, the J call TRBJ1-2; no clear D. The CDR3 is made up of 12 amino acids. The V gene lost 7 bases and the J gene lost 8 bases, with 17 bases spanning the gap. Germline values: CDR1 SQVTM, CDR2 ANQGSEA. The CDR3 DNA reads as TGCAGCGACCCGGGAGGGTTATTGGGCTACACCTTC. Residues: CSDPGGLLGYTF.

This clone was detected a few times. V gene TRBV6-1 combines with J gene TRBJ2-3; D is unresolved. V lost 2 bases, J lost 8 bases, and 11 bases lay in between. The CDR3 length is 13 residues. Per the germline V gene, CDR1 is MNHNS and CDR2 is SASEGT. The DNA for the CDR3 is TGTGCCAGCAGTGAATTTTCGTATGGTACGCAGTATTTT. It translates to CASSEFSYGTQYF.

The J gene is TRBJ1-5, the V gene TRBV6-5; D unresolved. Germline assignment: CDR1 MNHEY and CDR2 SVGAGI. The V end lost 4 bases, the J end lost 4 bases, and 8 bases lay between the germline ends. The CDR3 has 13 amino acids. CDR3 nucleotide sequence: TGTGCCAGCAGTTCCTGGCTGAATCAGCCCCAGCATTTT. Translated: CASSSWLNQPQHF.

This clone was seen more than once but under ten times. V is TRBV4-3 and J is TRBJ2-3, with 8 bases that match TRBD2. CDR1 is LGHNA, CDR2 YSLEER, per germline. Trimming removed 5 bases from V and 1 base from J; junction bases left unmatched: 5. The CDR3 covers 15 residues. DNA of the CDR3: TGCGCCAGCAGCGTAGGCGGGGGGCGCACAGATACGCAGTATTTT. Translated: CASSVGGGRTDTQYF.

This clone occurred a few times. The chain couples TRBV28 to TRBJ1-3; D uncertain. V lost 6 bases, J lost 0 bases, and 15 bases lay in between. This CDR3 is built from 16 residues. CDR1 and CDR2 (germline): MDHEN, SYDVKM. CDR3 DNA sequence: TGTGCCAGCAGCGAGTTTTCAGGAAACTCTGGAAACACCATATATTTT. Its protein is CASSEFSGNSGNTIYF.

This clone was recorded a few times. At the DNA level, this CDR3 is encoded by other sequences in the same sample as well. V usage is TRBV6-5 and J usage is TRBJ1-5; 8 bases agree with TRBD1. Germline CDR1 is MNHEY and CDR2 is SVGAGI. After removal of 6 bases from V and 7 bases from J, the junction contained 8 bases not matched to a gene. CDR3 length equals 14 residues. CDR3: CASRSGQGNQPQHF. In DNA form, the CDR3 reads TGTGCCAGCAGATCAGGACAGGGTAACCAGCCCCAGCATTTT.

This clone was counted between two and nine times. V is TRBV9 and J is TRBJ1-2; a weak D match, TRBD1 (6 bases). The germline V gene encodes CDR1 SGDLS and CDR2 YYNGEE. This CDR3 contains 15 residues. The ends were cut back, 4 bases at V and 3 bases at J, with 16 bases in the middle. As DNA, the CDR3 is TGTGCCAGCAGCCCGACTGGCTGGGGGCACTATGGCTACACCTTC. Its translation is CASSPTGWGHYGYTF.

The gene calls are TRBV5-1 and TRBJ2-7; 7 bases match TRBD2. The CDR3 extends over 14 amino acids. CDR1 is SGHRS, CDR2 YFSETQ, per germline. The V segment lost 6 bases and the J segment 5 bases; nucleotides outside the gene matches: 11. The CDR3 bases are TGCGCCAGCACCATAGCGGGCCCACGGGACGAGCAGTACTTC. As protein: CASTIAGPRDEQYF.